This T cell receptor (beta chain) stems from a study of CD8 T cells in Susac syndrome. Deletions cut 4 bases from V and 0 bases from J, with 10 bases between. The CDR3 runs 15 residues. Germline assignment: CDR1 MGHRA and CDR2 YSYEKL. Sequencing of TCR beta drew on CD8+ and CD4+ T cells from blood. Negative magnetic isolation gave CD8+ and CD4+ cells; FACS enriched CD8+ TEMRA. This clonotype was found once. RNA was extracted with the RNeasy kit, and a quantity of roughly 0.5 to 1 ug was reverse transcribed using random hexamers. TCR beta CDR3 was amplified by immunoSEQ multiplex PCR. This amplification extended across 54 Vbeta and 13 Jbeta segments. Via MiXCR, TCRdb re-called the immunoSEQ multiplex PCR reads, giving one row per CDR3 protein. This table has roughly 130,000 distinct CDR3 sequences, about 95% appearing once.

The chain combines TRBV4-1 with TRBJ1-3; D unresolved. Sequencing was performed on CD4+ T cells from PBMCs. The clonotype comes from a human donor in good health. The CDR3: CASSPLVLSGNTIYF. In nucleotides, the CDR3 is TGCGCCAGCAGCCCGCTGGTCCTCTCTGGAAACACCATATATTTT.